The clone carrying this T cell receptor beta chain came up a few times. It was with a sample-barcoded 5' primer and a J-beta primer mix that a second PCR of about 7 to 12 cycles was run. TCRdb called the 5' RACE reads again in MiXCR, with one record for every CDR3 protein. The sample has under 2,000,000 distinct CDR3 sequences; roughly 49% are singletons. The CDR3 has 16 residues. Between the trimmed V and J ends, which lost 7 bases and 1 base, there was a span of 19 bases. Germline values: CDR1 WNHNN, CDR2 SYGVQD (reference sequence). The source of the sample is a study of blood T cells in healthy people across ages. Study-wide context: Capture via template switching afforded approximately one barcoded beta molecule per two T cells.

The sample taken for sequencing was blood. The rearrangement links TRBV10-1 to TRBJ2-5; D may be TRBD2 (6 bases). The clonotype originates from a woman aged 40-49 years in good health. The CDR3 here is CASIVEHGGFQETQYF. The CDR3 DNA reads as TGCGCCAGCATTGTGGAGCACGGGGGTTTCCAAGAGACCCAGTACTTC.